These T cell receptor beta chains were read from a single sample in a study of blood T cell repertoires in COVID-19. Only in-frame clones appear in the TCRdb table, and some are missing; sequencing was by immunoSEQ multiplex PCR. The table shows approximately 120,000 clones, with around 80% occurring only once. Input material: peripheral blood. These receptors were obtained from a human donor in a cohort sampled during active or convalescent COVID-19. Each CDR3 is given with its conserved first and last residue.

TRBV25-1	TRBJ1-5	CASGHVQPQHF
TRBV14	TRBJ2-5	CASSQRTASGRGETQYF
TRBV3-1/TRBV3-2	TRBJ2-1	CATQGPAGNGEQFF
TRBV6-2/TRBV6-3	TRBJ2-5	CASSFRVLETQYF
TRBV3-1/TRBV3-2	TRBJ1-2	CASSQDRGYGYTF
TRBV11-2	TRBJ2-7	CASSLGLSSYEQYF
TRBV9	TRBJ2-7	CASSGPGTSFREQYF
TRBV5-4	TRBJ2-1	CASSPSRSEQFF
TRBV29-1	TRBJ2-7	CSAGLAGPSYEQYF
TRBV2	TRBJ2-7	CASRETGTGTLWGSHF
TRBV5-6	TRBJ2-1	CASSLRGTYNEQFF
TRBV14	TRBJ1-1	CASSQAQRLNREAFF
TRBV6-6	TRBJ2-7	CASTQVGAYEQYF
TRBV30	TRBJ2-6	CAWSGPSGTRPPGANVLTF
TRBV30	TRBJ2-3	CAWNMGLASGTDTQYF
TRBV28	TRBJ1-5	CASSFPGYSNQPQHF
TRBV3-1/TRBV3-2	TRBJ2-7	CASRRGLAGPYEQYF
TRBV3-1/TRBV3-2	TRBJ1-2	CASSQNPQASANYGYTF
TRBV6-6	TRBJ1-5	CASSYGTGGVHQPQHF
TRBV19	TRBJ2-2	CASSIIRGSSGELFF
TRBV5-1	TRBJ2-2	CASSAGENTGELFF
TRBV11-2	TRBJ1-1	CASSWTGLPNTEAFF
TRBV19	TRBJ2-2	CASSMRVAGFAGELFF
TRBV5-4	TRBJ2-5	CASSLGLAQETQYF
TRBV6-1	TRBJ2-5	CASSEAPTDSGRPETQYF
TRBV4-3	TRBJ1-2	CASSQEVGRGNYGYTF
TRBV5-6	TRBJ1-2	CASSPGTGGGYTF
TRBV5-4	TRBJ1-3	CASSLDRVQNTIYF
TRBV6-1	TRBJ1-3	CASSDRTGRGNTIYF
TRBV7-2	TRBJ2-1	CASSLAGAQYNEQFF